These 9 T cell receptor beta chains came from one sample sequenced in a study of neurological immune-mediated disorders. TCRdb reprocessed the 5' RACE reads with MiXCR, giving one entry per CDR3 protein. The data show 77,000 or so distinct CDR3 sequences, roughly 9% seen once. Sample: PBMCs. The receptor set was obtained from a man aged 50-60 years in good health.

This clonotype appeared many times. The genes are TRBV4-2 and TRBJ2-5; 9 nucleotides line up with TRBD2. This CDR3 comprises 19 residues. V lost 1 base, J lost 0 bases, and 12 bases stayed unmatched. CDR1 LGHNA and CDR2 YNFKEQ come from the germline V gene. The CDR3 protein is CASSQVGASGMMYQETQYF. In nucleotides, the CDR3 is TGTGCCAGCAGCCAAGTTGGAGCTAGCGGGATGATGTACCAAGAGACCCAGTACTTC.

This clonotype came up many times. The J gene is TRBJ2-1, the V gene TRBV3-1; 14 positions match TRBD2. V lost 4 bases and J lost 2; bases outside the gene matches: 1. The V gene's germline CDR1 is LGHDT and CDR2 YNNKEL (reference sequence). The CDR3 is 16 residues long. CDR3 in DNA: TGTGCCAGCAGCCCGGGACTAGCGGGAGCCTACAATGAGCAGTTCTTC. Amino acid sequence: CASSPGLAGAYNEQFF.

This clonotype was found many times. The V and J genes are TRBV10-3 and TRBJ1-2; 11 positions match TRBD1. This CDR3 has 14 residues. Germline CDR1 and CDR2: ENHRY and SYGVKD. The V and J ends lost 4 bases and 4 bases, in that order; junction bases with no gene match: 2. The CDR3 loop is CAISGGTGGYGYTF. In DNA form, the CDR3 reads TGTGCCATCAGTGGCGGGACAGGGGGCTATGGCTACACCTTC.

The sample holds many counts of this clonotype. V is TRBV7-2 and J is TRBJ1-1, with TRBD1 as a possible D gene (5 bases). Between the trimmed V and J ends, which lost 1 base and 4 bases, there was a span of 16 bases. CDR1 and CDR2 from the germline V gene are SGHTA and FQGNSA. CDR3 length: 16 amino acids. The CDR3 sequence is CASSLGGAPLGTEAFF. The CDR3 DNA follows: TGTGCCAGCAGCTTAGGGGGCGCCCCCCTGGGCACTGAAGCTTTCTTT.

In its sample, this clonotype was seen many times. V is TRBV5-1 and J is TRBJ2-2; D is unresolved. Germline loops: CDR1 SGHRS, CDR2 YFSETQ. V lost 4 bases to trimming and J lost 4 bases, with 14 bases between them. CDR3 length: 15 residues. CDR3 amino acids: CASSPIASFTGELFF. As DNA, the CDR3 is TGCGCCAGCAGCCCCATCGCGTCCTTCACCGGGGAGCTGTTTTTT. Variable domain in full (rest from reference TRBV5-1 and TRBJ2-2): KAGVTQTPRYLIKTRGQQVTLSCSPISGHRSVSWYQQTPGQGLQFLFEYFSETQRNKGNFPGRFSGRQFSNSRSEMNVSTLELGDSALYLCASSPIASFTGELFFGEGSRLTVL.

Comment on this clonotype: Since the CDR3 does not end with the conserved phenylalanine or tryptophan, this likely comes from a read error. J is TRBJ1-4 and V is TRBV28; 9 bases align to TRBD1. The CDR3 length is 13 residues. Germline V gene data show CDR1 as MDHEN and CDR2 as SYDVKM. Trimming cost V 10 bases and J 7 bases; bases outside gene matches: 7. The CDR3 DNA sequence: TGTGCCAACAGGGGGGACAGGGTTGAAAAACTGTTTCTT. Translated: CANRGDRVEKLFL.

This clonotype was detected ten times or more. The rearrangement joins TRBV12-3 or TRBV12-4 to TRBJ1-4; 8 bases are shared with TRBD1. The V gene end was trimmed by 6 bases and the J gene end by 8 bases; junction bases not matched to a gene: 8. There are 14 residues in the CDR3. CDR3 residues: CASRETGDGEKLFF. For the CDR3, the DNA is TGTGCCAGCAGAGAGACAGGGGACGGGGAAAAACTGTTTTTT.

The table lists this clonotype with many counts. CDR3 sequence reads: CASSQGYSTGELFF. CDR3 sequence (DNA): TGTGCCAGCAGCCAAGGTTATAGCACCGGGGAGCTGTTTTTT. This chain joins TRBV3-1 and TRBJ2-2, with D uncertain. The V gene lost 1 base and the J gene lost 4 bases, with 7 bases spanning the gap. Germline CDR1 LGHDT, CDR2 YNNKEL (reference sequence). This CDR3 contains 14 residues.

This clonotype was seen ten or more times. This rearrangement joins TRBV12-3 or TRBV12-4 to TRBJ1-1; 8 bases are a match to TRBD1. The CDR3 is made up of 13 amino acids. Germline trimming cut 5 bases from V and 8 bases from J; bases unmatched to any gene: 7. CDR3 region: CASSPGGRLEAFF. The DNA of the CDR3 is TGTGCCAGCAGTCCAGGGGGCCGCTTAGAAGCTTTCTTT.